The clone carrying this TCR beta chain was found many times. The antigen is not known. 5'RACE with 10-nucleotide random UMIs produced the cDNA. TCRdb reprocessed the 5' RACE reads with MiXCR, giving one entry per CDR3 protein. This sample carries about 60,000 distinct CDR3 sequences, 3.6% of them seen once, and the ten largest clones take approximately 1.6%. The trim removed 5 bases at V and 9 bases at J, leaving 20 bases unmatched. The CDR3 has 18 residues. Germline V gives CDR1 MNHEY, CDR2 SMNVEV (reference sequence). These data come from a study of neurological immune-mediated disorders. Study conclusions and caveats: The absence of any CDR3 amino acid sequence shared by expanded clones across subjects suggests that repertoires were private in all groups. A possible signature was seen in one related-CDR3 cluster, into which phylogenetic grouping placed the repertoires of 18 of 34 multiple sclerosis patients.

The chain recombines TRBV27 with TRBJ2-1, with 9 bases identical to TRBD1. The receptor comes from a young man with multiple sclerosis. Input material: PBMCs. The CDR3 loop is CASSDTRNRGRRGGEQFF. The CDR3, as DNA: TGTGCCAGCAGTGATACCCGTAACAGGGGGCGTCGCGGGGGTGAGCAGTTCTTC.